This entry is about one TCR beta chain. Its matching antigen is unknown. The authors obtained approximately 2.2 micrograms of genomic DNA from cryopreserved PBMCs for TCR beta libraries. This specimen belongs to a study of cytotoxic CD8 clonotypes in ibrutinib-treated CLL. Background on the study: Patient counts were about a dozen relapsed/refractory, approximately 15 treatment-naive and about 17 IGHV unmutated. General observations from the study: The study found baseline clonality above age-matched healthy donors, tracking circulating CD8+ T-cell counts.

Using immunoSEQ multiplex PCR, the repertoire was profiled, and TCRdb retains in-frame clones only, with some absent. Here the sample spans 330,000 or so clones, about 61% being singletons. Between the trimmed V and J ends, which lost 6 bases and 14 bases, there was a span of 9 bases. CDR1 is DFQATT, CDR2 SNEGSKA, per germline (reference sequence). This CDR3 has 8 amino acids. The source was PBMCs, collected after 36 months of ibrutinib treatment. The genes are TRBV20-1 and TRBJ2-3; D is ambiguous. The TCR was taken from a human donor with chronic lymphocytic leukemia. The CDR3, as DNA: TGCAGTGCCGATCGCCCGTATTTT. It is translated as CSADRPYF.